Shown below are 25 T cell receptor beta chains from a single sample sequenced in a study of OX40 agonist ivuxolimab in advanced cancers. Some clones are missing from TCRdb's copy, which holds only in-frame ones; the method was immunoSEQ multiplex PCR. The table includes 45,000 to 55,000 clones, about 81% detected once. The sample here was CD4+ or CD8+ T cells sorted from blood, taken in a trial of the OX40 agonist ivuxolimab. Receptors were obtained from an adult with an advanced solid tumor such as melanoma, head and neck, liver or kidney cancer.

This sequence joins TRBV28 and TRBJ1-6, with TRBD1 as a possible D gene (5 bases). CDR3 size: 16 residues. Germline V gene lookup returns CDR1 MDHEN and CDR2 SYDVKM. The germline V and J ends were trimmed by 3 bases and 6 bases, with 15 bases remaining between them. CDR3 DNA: TGTGCCAGCAGTTTTGGGGGACTGCACGGTAATTCACCCCTCCACTTT. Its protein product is CASSFGGLHGNSPLHF.

The CDR3 protein is CASSFREEQFF. DNA of the CDR3: TGTGCCAGCAGCTTTCGTGAGGAGCAGTTCTTC. The genes are TRBV9 and TRBJ2-1; no definite D call. The CDR3 is 11 residues long. Germline values: CDR1 SGDLS, CDR2 YYNGEE. Trimming removed 4 bases at V and 10 bases at J, with 9 bases between.

The CDR3 here is CASSPSRNYNEQFF. DNA for the CDR3: TGTGCCAGCAGCCCCAGTAGGAACTACAATGAGCAGTTCTTC. The chain has TRBV11-3 and TRBJ2-1; no clear D. Germline V gene sequence: CDR1 SGHNT, CDR2 YENEEA. Between the trimmed V and J ends, which lost 5 bases and 3 bases, there was a span of 11 bases. The CDR3 covers 14 residues.

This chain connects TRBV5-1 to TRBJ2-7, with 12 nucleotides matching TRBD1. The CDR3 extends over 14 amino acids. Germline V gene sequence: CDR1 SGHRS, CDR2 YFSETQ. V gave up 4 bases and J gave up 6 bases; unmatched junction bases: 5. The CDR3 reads CASSPRDRGREQYF. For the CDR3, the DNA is TGCGCCAGCAGCCCAAGGGACAGGGGGCGCGAGCAGTACTTC.

The CDR3 DNA reads TGTGCCAGCAGCTGTCATCCGGGACTAGCGGGGTACAATGAGCAGTTCTTC. It codes for CASSCHPGLAGYNEQFF. This chain joins TRBV12-1 and TRBJ2-1; the table's D call, TRBD2, was not checked against the DNA. TRBV12-1 represents a pseudogene. This CDR3 is 17 amino acids long.

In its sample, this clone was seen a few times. The CDR3 here is CASSVIGGGEQYF. CDR3 nucleotide sequence: TGTGCCAGCAGCGTAATCGGGGGAGGCGAGCAGTACTTC. V and J are TRBV9 and TRBJ2-7, with a tentative D call TRBD2 (6 bases). The CDR3 extends over 13 amino acids. V shed 1 base and J shed 6 bases, with 11 bases lying between them. Germline-derived CDR1 and CDR2 are SGDLS and YYNGEE.

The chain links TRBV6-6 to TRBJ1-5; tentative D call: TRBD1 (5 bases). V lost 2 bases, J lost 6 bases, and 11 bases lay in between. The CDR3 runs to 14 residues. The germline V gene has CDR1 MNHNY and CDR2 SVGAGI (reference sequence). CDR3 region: CASSYKGIGQPQHF. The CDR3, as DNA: TGTGCCAGCAGTTACAAGGGGATAGGTCAGCCCCAGCATTTT.

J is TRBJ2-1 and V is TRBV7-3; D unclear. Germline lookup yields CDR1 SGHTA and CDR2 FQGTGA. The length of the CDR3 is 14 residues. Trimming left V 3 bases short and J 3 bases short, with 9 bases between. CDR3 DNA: TGTGCCAGCAGCTTTCGCTCGGACTACAATGAGCAGTTCTTC. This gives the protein CASSFRSDYNEQFF.

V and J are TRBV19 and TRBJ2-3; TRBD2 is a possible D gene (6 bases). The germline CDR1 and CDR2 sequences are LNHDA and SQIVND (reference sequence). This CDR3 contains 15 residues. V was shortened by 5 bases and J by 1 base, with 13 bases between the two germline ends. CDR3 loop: CASSLRPGGTDTQYF. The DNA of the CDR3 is TGTGCCAGTAGTCTACGACCGGGGGGCACAGATACGCAGTATTTT.

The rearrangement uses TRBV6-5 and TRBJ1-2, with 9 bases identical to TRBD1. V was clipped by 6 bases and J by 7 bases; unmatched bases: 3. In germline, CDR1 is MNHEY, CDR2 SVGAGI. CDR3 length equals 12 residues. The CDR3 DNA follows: TGTGCCAGCAGCCGGACAGGGGTTGGCTACACCTTC. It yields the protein CASSRTGVGYTF.

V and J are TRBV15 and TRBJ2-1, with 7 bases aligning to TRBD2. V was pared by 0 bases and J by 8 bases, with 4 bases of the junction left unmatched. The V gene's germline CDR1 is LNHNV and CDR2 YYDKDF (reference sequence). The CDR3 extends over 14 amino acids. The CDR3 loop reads CATSREGGNDEQFF. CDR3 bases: TGTGCCACCAGCAGAGAGGGGGGGAACGATGAGCAGTTCTTC.

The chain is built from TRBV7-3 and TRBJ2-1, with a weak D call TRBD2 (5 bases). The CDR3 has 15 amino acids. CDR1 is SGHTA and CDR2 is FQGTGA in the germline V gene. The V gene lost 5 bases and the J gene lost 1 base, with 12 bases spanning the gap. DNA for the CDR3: TGTGCCAGCAGCCCAAGGCGAGGGTCCTACAATGAGCAGTTCTTC. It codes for CASSPRRGSYNEQFF.

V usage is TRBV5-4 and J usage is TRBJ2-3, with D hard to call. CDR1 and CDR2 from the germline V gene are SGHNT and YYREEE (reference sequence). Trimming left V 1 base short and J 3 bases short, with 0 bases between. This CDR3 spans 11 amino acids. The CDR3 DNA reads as TGTGCCAGCAGCTTGACAGATACGCAGTATTTT. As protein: CASSLTDTQYF.

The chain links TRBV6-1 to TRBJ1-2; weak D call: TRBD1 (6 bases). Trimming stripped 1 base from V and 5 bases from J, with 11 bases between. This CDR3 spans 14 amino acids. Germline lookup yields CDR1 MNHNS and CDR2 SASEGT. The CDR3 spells CASSEEGRGYGYTF. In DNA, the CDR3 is TGTGCCAGCAGTGAAGAGGGCAGGGGATATGGCTACACCTTC.

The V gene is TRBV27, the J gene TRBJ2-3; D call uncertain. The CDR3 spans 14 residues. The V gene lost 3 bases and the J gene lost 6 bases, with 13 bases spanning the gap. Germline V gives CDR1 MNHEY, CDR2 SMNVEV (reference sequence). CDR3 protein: CASSLGSGADTQYF. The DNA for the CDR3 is TGTGCCAGCAGTTTGGGATCGGGTGCGGATACGCAGTATTTT.

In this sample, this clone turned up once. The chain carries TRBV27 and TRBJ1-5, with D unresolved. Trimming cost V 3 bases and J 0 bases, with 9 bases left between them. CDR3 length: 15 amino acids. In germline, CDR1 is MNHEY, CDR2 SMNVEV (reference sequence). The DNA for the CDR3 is TGTGCCAGCAGTTTGACACATGATAGCAATCAGCCCCAGCATTTT. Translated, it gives CASSLTHDSNQPQHF.

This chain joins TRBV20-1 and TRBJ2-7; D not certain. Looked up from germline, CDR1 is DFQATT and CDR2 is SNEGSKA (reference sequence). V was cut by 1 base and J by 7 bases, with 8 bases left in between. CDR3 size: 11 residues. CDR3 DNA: TGCAGTGCTAGAGCAACAGTGGAGCAGTACTTC. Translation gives CSARATVEQYF.

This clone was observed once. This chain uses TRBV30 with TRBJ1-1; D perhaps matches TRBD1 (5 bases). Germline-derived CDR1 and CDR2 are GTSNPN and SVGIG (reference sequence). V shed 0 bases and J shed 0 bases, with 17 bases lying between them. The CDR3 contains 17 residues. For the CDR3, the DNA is TGTGCCTGGAGTGTACACCTCACGGGGGGGATGAACACTGAAGCTTTCTTT. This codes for CAWSVHLTGGMNTEAFF.

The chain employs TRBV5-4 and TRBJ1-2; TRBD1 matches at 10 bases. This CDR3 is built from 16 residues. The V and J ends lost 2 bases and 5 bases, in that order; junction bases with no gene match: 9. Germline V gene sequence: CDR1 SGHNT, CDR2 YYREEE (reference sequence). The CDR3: CASSFGGTGVWYGYTF. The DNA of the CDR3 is TGTGCCAGCAGCTTTGGTGGGACAGGGGTTTGGTATGGCTACACCTTC.

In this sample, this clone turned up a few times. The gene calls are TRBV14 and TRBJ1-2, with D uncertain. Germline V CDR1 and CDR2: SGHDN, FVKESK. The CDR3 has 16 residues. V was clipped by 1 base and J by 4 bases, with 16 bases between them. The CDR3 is CASSQGSAATAYGYTF. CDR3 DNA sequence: TGTGCCAGCAGCCAAGGGTCGGCGGCTACAGCCTATGGCTACACCTTC.

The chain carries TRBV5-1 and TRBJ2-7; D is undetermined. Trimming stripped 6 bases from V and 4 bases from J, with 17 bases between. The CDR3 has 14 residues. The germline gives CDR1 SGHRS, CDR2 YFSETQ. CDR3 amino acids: CASTTAPLVYEQYF. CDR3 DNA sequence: TGCGCCAGCACAACCGCCCCGCTCGTGTACGAGCAGTACTTC.

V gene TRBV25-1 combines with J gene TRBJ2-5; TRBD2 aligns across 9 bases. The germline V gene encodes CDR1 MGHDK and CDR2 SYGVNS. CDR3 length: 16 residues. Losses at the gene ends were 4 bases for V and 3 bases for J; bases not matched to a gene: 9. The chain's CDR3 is CASSGFATSGKETQYF. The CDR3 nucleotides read TGTGCCAGCAGTGGGTTTGCGACTAGCGGAAAAGAGACCCAGTACTTC.

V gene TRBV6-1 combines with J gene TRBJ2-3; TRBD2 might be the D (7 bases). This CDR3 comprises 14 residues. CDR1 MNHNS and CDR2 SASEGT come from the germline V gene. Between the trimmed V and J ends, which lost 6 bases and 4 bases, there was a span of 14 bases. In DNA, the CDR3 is TGTGCCAGCAGGACATACGGGGGGCCAGATACGCAGTATTTT. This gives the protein CASRTYGGPDTQYF.

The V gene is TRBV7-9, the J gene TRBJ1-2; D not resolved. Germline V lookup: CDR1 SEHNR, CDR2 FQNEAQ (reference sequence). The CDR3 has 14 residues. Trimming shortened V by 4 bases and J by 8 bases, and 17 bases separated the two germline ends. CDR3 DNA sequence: TGTGCCAGCAGCTCCGGACGGTCCTATCGGGGCTACACCTTC. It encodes CASSSGRSYRGYTF.

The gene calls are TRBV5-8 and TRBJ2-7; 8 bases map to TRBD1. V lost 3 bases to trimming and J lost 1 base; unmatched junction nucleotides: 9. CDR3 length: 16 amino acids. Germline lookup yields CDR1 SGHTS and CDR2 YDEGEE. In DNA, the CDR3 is TGTGCCAGCAGCTCCCGAAGGACAGGGATTTCCTACGAGCAGTACTTC. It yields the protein CASSSRRTGISYEQYF.